The 22 T cell receptor beta chains presented below share a single source sample, sequenced in a study of shared T cell receptors in the human thymus. Profiled with immunoSEQ multiplex PCR; TCRdb holds only in-frame clones, not every one. The data show 500,000 to 550,000 clones, more than 75% seen once. The same sample was also studied in work on human thymus T cells.

The specimen sequenced was thymocytes. The receptor set was obtained from a boy in the first two years of life with a congenital heart defect.

The chain recombines TRBV29-1 with TRBJ2-1, with 8 bases lining up with TRBD2. The V gene end was trimmed by 1 base and the J gene end by 15 bases; junction bases not matched to a gene: 5. CDR3 size: 11 residues. The germline V gene has CDR1 SQVTM and CDR2 ANQGSEA. The DNA for the CDR3 is TGCAGCGTTGAAGTGGGCGGGAGGTGGTTCTTC. The encoded protein is CSVEVGGRWFF.

The chain couples TRBV15 to TRBJ2-7; tentatively, D is TRBD1 (6 bases). Germline V gene data show CDR1 as LNHNV and CDR2 as YYDKDF (reference sequence). CDR3 length equals 16 residues. The germline V and J ends were trimmed by 4 bases and 5 bases, with 21 bases remaining between them. The CDR3 nucleotides read TGTGCCACCAGCAAACCACAGGGCTCCCTGGGGGACGAGCAGTACTTC. Amino acids: CATSKPQGSLGDEQYF. The full variable domain, rest sourced from reference TRBV15 and TRBJ2-7, is DAMVIQNPRYQVTQFGKPVTLSCSQTLNHNVMYWYQQKSSQAPKLLFHYYDKDFNNEADTPDNFQSRRPNTSFCFLDIRSPGLGDTAMYLCATSKPQGSLGDEQYFGPGTRLTVT.

The J gene is TRBJ2-1, the V gene TRBV7-8; D is perhaps TRBD2 (5 bases). Per the germline V gene, CDR1 is SGHVS and CDR2 is FQNEAQ. V lost 5 bases and J lost 8, with 31 bases in between. The CDR3 sequence is 19 residues long. The CDR3 region has the DNA TGTGCCAGCAGCCAACACCAACCCAGAGCGGTAATGGTCATGGATGAGCAGTTCTTC. Amino acid sequence: CASSQHQPRAVMVMDEQFF.

The CDR3 DNA sequence: TGTGCCAGCAGCAAAGGGGCTAGCGTCCAAGAGACCCAGTACTTC. This gives the protein CASSKGASVQETQYF. The chain couples TRBV21-1 to TRBJ2-5; the table's D call of TRBD2 was not tested on the DNA. TRBV21-1 is an annotated pseudogene. There are 15 residues in the CDR3.

The chain recombines TRBV4-1 with TRBJ2-1; 10 bases agree with TRBD1. With 2 bases clipped from V and 6 bases from J, the junction kept 16 bases outside the gene matches. The CDR3 sequence is 19 residues long. Germline V gene data show CDR1 as MGHRA and CDR2 as YSYEKL. CDR3 region: CASSQFRFDGDRGPNEQFF. CDR3 DNA: TGCGCCAGCAGCCAATTTCGGTTTGATGGGGACAGGGGTCCCAATGAGCAGTTCTTC.

CDR3 in amino acids: CASSLNPTGFAETQYF. In nucleotides, the CDR3 is TGCGCCAGCAGCTTGAACCCGACAGGTTTCGCGGAGACCCAGTACTTC. This sequence joins TRBV5-1 and TRBJ2-5, with a weak D call TRBD1 (6 bases). The germline gives CDR1 SGHRS, CDR2 YFSETQ. The CDR3 covers 16 residues. Trimming pared 1 base from V and 5 bases from J, leaving 18 bases between.

The chain couples TRBV28 to TRBJ2-7, with TRBD1 identical over 9 bases. The V gene's germline CDR1 is MDHEN and CDR2 SYDVKM. The CDR3 length is 15 residues. Unmatched junction bases numbered 11, after V lost 8 bases and J lost 3 bases. This CDR3 is CASFGQGNGFYEQYF. The CDR3 DNA follows: TGTGCCAGCTTCGGACAGGGGAACGGGTTCTACGAGCAGTACTTC.

This rearrangement joins TRBV9 to TRBJ2-7, with D tentatively TRBD2 (6 bases). CDR1 and CDR2 from the germline V gene are SGDLS and YYNGEE. The V and J ends lost 0 bases and 5 bases respectively, with 15 bases between them. The CDR3 has 15 amino acids. The CDR3 here is CASSVGSGAGDEQYF. CDR3 DNA sequence: TGTGCCAGCAGCGTAGGTTCGGGAGCCGGCGACGAGCAGTACTTC.

This clone occurred once. The gene calls are TRBV27 and TRBJ2-6; TRBD1 agrees at 8 bases. V was pared by 6 bases and J by 2 bases, with 6 bases of the junction left unmatched. The germline gives CDR1 MNHEY, CDR2 SMNVEV (reference sequence). The CDR3 sequence is 16 residues long. The CDR3 region is CASSPTGGAGANVLTF. CDR3 nucleotide sequence: TGTGCCAGCAGCCCTACAGGGGGAGCTGGGGCCAACGTCCTGACTTTC.

This sequence joins TRBV5-4 and TRBJ2-3; D ambiguous. Germline CDR1 reads SGHNT; CDR2 reads YYREEE (reference sequence). The CDR3 runs 13 residues. Trimming stripped 0 bases from V and 3 bases from J, with 5 bases between. CDR3 nucleotide sequence: TGTGCCAGCAGCTTGGCCCGGACAGATACGCAGTATTTT. This gives the protein CASSLARTDTQYF.

This clone was seen a single time. The rearrangement joins TRBV6-1 to TRBJ1-5, with TRBD1 matching 11 bases. The CDR3 is made up of 19 amino acids. Germline assignment: CDR1 MNHNS and CDR2 SASEGT. With V trimmed by 2 bases and J by 0 bases, 9 bases remained unmatched. The CDR3 spells CASSEMGDRGNGSNQPQHF. The CDR3 nucleotides read TGTGCCAGCAGTGAAATGGGGGACAGGGGGAACGGTAGCAATCAGCCCCAGCATTTT.

Only one count was recorded for this clone. V usage is TRBV12-2 and J usage is TRBJ2-1; the D call TRBD2 from the table was never checked on the DNA. TRBV12-2 is tagged as a pseudogene. CDR3 length equals 17 residues. In nucleotides, the CDR3 is TGTGCAAGTCGCTTTCCTGAAACCAAGAGCTCCTACAATGAGCAGTTCTTC. It encodes CASRFPETKSSYNEQFF.

This chain connects TRBV7-9 to TRBJ2-1; 9 bases are a match to TRBD2. V lost 5 bases, J lost 1 base, and 6 bases stayed unmatched. The CDR3 length is 16 residues. CDR1 SEHNR and CDR2 FQNEAQ come from the germline V gene (reference sequence). In nucleotides, the CDR3 is TGTGCCAGCAGCGTGGGACTAGCTCTGTCCTACAATGAGCAGTTCTTC. The encoded protein is CASSVGLALSYNEQFF. Supplemented by reference TRBV7-9 and TRBJ2-1, the full variable domain reads DTGVSQNPRHKITKRGQNVTFRCDPISEHNRLYWYRQTLGQGPEFLTYFQNEAQLEKSRLLSDRFSAERPKGSFSTLEIQRTEQGDSAMYLCASSVGLALSYNEQFFGPGTRLTVL.

This rearrangement joins TRBV19 to TRBJ2-5; 7 bases agree with TRBD2. V gave up 1 base and J gave up 5 bases; unmatched junction bases: 7. The CDR3 contains 15 residues. CDR1 is LNHDA and CDR2 is SQIVND in the germline V gene (reference sequence). CDR3 DNA sequence: TGTGCCAGTAGTATAGGGGGAGGGAGAGGCGAGACCCAGTACTTC. It encodes CASSIGGGRGETQYF. The whole variable domain, filled in from reference TRBV19 and TRBJ2-5, reads DGGITQSPKYLFRKEGQNVTLSCEQNLNHDAMYWYRQDPGQGLRLIYYSQIVNDFQKGDIAEGYSVSREKKESFPLTVTSAQKNPTAFYLCASSIGGGRGETQYFGPGTRLLVL.

The J gene is TRBJ2-1, the V gene TRBV10-1; 7 nucleotides agree with TRBD1. V shed 2 bases, J shed 5 bases, and the junction held 15 bases outside the gene matches. The CDR3 runs 18 residues. Germline V CDR1 and CDR2: WNHNN, SYGVQD (reference sequence). The CDR3 sequence: CASSEPSRKGQHNNEQFF. The DNA for the CDR3 is TGCGCCAGCAGTGAGCCTTCCAGAAAGGGACAGCACAACAATGAGCAGTTCTTC.

This clone is a singleton in its sample. This rearrangement joins TRBV5-1 to TRBJ2-7; possibly TRBD2 for D (5 bases). Per the germline V gene, CDR1 is SGHRS and CDR2 is YFSETQ. Deletions cut 4 bases from V and 2 bases from J, with 10 bases between. This CDR3 contains 13 residues. CDR3 region: CASSGGQTYEQYF. The CDR3 DNA is TGCGCCAGCAGCGGCGGGCAGACCTACGAGCAGTACTTC.

J is TRBJ2-2 and V is TRBV5-1; 8 nucleotides line up with TRBD1. This CDR3 has 16 amino acids. Germline V CDR1 and CDR2: SGHRS, YFSETQ. The ends lost 1 base at V and 5 bases at J; junction bases unmatched: 7. CDR3 region: CASSLPRQGRTGELFF. The CDR3 nucleotides are TGCGCCAGCAGCTTGCCCAGACAGGGGAGAACCGGGGAGCTGTTTTTT. Using reference TRBV5-1 and TRBJ2-2 for the parts outside the CDR3, the full variable domain is KAGVTQTPRYLIKTRGQQVTLSCSPISGHRSVSWYQQTPGQGLQFLFEYFSETQRNKGNFPGRFSGRQFSNSRSEMNVSTLELGDSALYLCASSLPRQGRTGELFFGEGSRLTVL.

The CDR3 sequence: CASSWMGWQGTEKLFF. CDR3 in DNA: TGCGCCAGCAGCTGGATGGGATGGCAGGGCACAGAAAAACTGTTTTTT. The rearrangement uses TRBV5-1 and TRBJ1-4; D may be TRBD1 (5 bases). The CDR3 length is 16 residues. The germline gives CDR1 SGHRS, CDR2 YFSETQ. Trimming left V 3 bases short and J 8 bases short, with 20 bases between.

The chain carries TRBV27 and TRBJ2-7; 12 nucleotides align to TRBD1. J was trimmed by 6 bases and V by 6 bases; bases with no gene match: 6. Germline CDR1 is MNHEY and CDR2 is SMNVEV (reference sequence). The CDR3 has 14 residues. The DNA of the CDR3 is TGTGCCAGCAGGCGTCGGGACAGGGGGCGCGAGCAGTACTTC. This encodes CASRRRDRGREQYF.

In this sample, this clone turned up a few times. The V and J genes are TRBV5-8 and TRBJ1-5, with D possibly being TRBD1 (6 bases). The germline V gene has CDR1 SGHTS and CDR2 YDEGEE. The V end lost 5 bases, the J end lost 3 bases, and 12 bases lay between the germline ends. The CDR3 covers 14 residues. CDR3 sequence reads: CASRIGGSNQPQHF. The DNA of the CDR3 is TGTGCCAGCAGGATAGGGGGTTCCAATCAGCCCCAGCATTTT.

This rearrangement joins TRBV25-1 to TRBJ2-3; D gene ambiguous. The CDR3 is made up of 13 amino acids. Germline V gene data show CDR1 as MGHDK and CDR2 as SYGVNS. Deletions cut 6 bases from V and 0 bases from J, with 7 bases between. The CDR3 bases are TGTGCCAGCAGGACAAAAAGCACAGATACGCAGTATTTT. Its protein is CASRTKSTDTQYF.

As for this clone: The sample carries other DNA sequences with the same CDR3. The rearrangement links TRBV27 to TRBJ1-2, with a possible D match to TRBD1 (5 bases). The CDR3 length is 13 residues. Germline-derived CDR1 and CDR2 are MNHEY and SMNVEV (reference sequence). V was clipped by 4 bases and J by 4 bases, with 10 bases between them. The CDR3 here is CASSSQGTYGYTF. The DNA of the CDR3 is TGTGCCAGCAGTTCCCAGGGAACCTATGGCTACACCTTC.